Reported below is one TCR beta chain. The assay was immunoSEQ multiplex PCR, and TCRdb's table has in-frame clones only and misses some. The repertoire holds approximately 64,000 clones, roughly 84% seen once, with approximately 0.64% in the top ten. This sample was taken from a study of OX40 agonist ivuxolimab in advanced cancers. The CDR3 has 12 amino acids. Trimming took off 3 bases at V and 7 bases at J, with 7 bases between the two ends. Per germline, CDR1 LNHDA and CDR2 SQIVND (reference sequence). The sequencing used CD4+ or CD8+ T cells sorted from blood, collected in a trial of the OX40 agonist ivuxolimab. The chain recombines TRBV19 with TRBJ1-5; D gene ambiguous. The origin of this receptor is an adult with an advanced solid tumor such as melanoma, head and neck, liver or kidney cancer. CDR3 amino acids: CASSMTVQPQHF. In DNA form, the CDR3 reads TGTGCCAGTAGTATGACTGTCCAGCCCCAGCATTTT.